The rows below give T cell receptor beta chains drawn from one sample of a study of T-cell reconstitution after alpha-beta-depleted transplantation in children. TCRdb re-derived calls from the PCR reads in MiXCR, one entry per CDR3 protein. The sample lists around 340,000 distinct CDR3 sequences, roughly 14% occurring once. The sample was PBMCs, taken from the stem cell graft. The receptors originated from a human donor who donated a stem cell graft to a child with Fanconi anemia. Both conserved end residues are part of each CDR3. A D gene is named only where the DNA matches it firmly. Clone size is not always given. Where it is, it says once, few, many or a class for expanded clones.

J gene: TRBJ2-2; D gene: .; clone size: few; V gene: TRBV4-3; CDR3 protein: CASSQVLLSNTGELFF; CDR3 DNA: TGCGCCAGCAGCCAAGTTCTATTATCGAACACCGGGGAGCTGTTTTTT
J gene: TRBJ2-3; D gene: .; clone size: .; V gene: TRBV9; CDR3 protein: CASSVEQGRTDTQYF; CDR3 DNA: TGTGCCAGCAGCGTCGAGCAGGGTAGGACAGATACGCAGTATTTT
J gene: TRBJ2-5; D gene: .; clone size: .; V gene: TRBV7-9; CDR3 protein: CASSLNSRPVSGETQYF; CDR3 DNA: TGTGCCAGCAGCTTAAACTCCCGACCGGTCTCTGGAGAGACCCAGTACTTC
J gene: TRBJ2-7; D gene: .; clone size: .; V gene: TRBV12-5; CDR3 protein: CASGFGGEQYF; CDR3 DNA: TGTGCTAGTGGTTTCGGAGGCGAGCAGTACTTC
J gene: TRBJ2-1; D gene: TRBD1; clone size: few; V gene: TRBV20-1; CDR3 protein: CSAKLPGQGARNEQFF; CDR3 DNA: TGCAGTGCTAAACTACCGGGACAGGGGGCGCGCAATGAGCAGTTCTTC
J gene: TRBJ2-1; D gene: .; clone size: many; V gene: TRBV2; CDR3 protein: CASSEGGEQFF; CDR3 DNA: TGTGCCAGCAGTGAAGGGGGTGAGCAGTTCTTC
J gene: TRBJ2-2; D gene: TRBD2; clone size: few; V gene: TRBV7-2; CDR3 protein: CASSRGLALTGELFF; CDR3 DNA: TGTGCCAGCAGCCGGGGACTAGCCTTGACCGGGGAGCTGTTTTTT
J gene: TRBJ2-5; D gene: TRBD2; clone size: many; V gene: TRBV3-1; CDR3 protein: CASSQYIAGEETQYF; CDR3 DNA: TGTGCCAGCAGCCAATATATAGCGGGAGAAGAGACCCAGTACTTC
J gene: TRBJ1-2; D gene: TRBD1; clone size: few; V gene: TRBV2; CDR3 protein: CASRADRERGGYTF; CDR3 DNA: TGTGCCAGCAGGGCAGACAGGGAGCGCGGTGGCTACACCTTC
J gene: TRBJ1-1; D gene: .; clone size: .; V gene: TRBV5-1; CDR3 protein: CASSLFGTPNTEAFF; CDR3 DNA: TGCGCCAGCAGCTTGTTCGGGACACCGAACACTGAAGCTTTCTTT
J gene: TRBJ2-3; D gene: .; clone size: .; V gene: TRBV5-6; CDR3 protein: CASSLGSTSGDTQYF; CDR3 DNA: TGTGCCAGCAGCTTGGGGTCTACCTCGGGAGATACGCAGTATTTT
J gene: TRBJ2-7; D gene: TRBD1; clone size: .; V gene: TRBV20-1; CDR3 protein: CSALGQGVYEQYF; CDR3 DNA: TGCAGTGCTCTGGGACAGGGAGTCTACGAGCAGTACTTC
J gene: TRBJ1-1; D gene: .; clone size: few; V gene: TRBV6-1; CDR3 protein: CASILGLNTEAFF; CDR3 DNA: TGTGCCAGCATTCTTGGATTAAACACTGAAGCTTTCTTT